Below, one TCR beta chain is given with its context. Which antigen it targets is not known. No base quality values were provided; no much bigger clone lies one nucleotide off. This record comes from a study of T cell responses to AZD1222 COVID-19 vaccine (dated by TCRdb to about 2021). About the investigation overall: A total of just over 230 trial participants underwent TCR sequencing, of whom roughly 210 had received two doses of AZD1222 and roughly 26 had received two doses of the MenACWY control vaccine. Trial participants were enrolled into age subgroups of 18-55, 56-69 and 70-plus years, which contained about 150, 27 and 61 TCR-sequenced participants, respectively.

General study outcomes and caveats: Epitopes outside the regions mutated in the B.1.351 and B.1.1.7 variants were reportedly recognized by nearly half of the unique spike-specific TCRs. Participants were mostly white British and included more females than males, and it was suggested by the authors that clonal diversity may have been underestimated. Because no day 14 peak-response samples were available, the repertoires could be characterized only after the peak T cell response. The 56-69-year group was small, and its depth increase did not reach significance, likely because of low power. The whole spike protein was spanned by vaccine-associated CD4 TCRs, and dominant responses were seen in regions 160-218 and 743-854. Only six AZD1222 recipients were SARS-CoV-2 seropositive at baseline, limiting conclusions about previously exposed vaccinees. After two AZD1222 doses, both the breadth and the depth of spike-specific TCRs were significantly higher than at day 0 and than in MenACWY recipients.

The CDR3 regions of human TCRbeta chains were subjected to immunosequencing. Per the source publication's procedure: Repertoire TCRs were matched against a reference library of SARS-CoV-2-specific TCRs generated with the MIRA antigen-specificity platform. Breadth was defined as the fraction of unique TCRs that were SARS-CoV-2-associated. Depth was defined as the fraction of total T cells that were SARS-CoV-2-associated. Using the MIRA data, each spike-specific TCR was assigned both to the spike region to which the TCR was reactive and to a CD4 or CD8 class. Log10-transformed breadth and depth values were compared by one-way ANOVA with Sidak's multiple comparisons tests. This is the immuneACCESS table as TCRdb keeps it, with only in-frame sequences that have V and J called. A part of the clones is gone; compared with another copy, unresolved V genes explain less than half, and the rest is unexplained. V, J and clone size are taken as reported in that table, and D and trimming were inferred from the DNA itself. This sample has fewer than 130,000 clones in its table, and about 94% of those were observed once. About 3% of the sample is held by the ten biggest clonotypes.

The sample's time point label is to be understood as: about 28 days (+/-7) after the second vaccine dose. AZD1222 recipients with second doses at about 4 weeks or about 12 weeks were pooled, because spike-specific TCR depth and breadth did not differ between schedules. Vaccinee samples were obtained from the UK trials COV001 and COV002, which included a single-blind randomized controlled phase 2/3 trial of AZD1222 (ChAdOx1 nCoV-19) in healthy adults. Trial participant PBMC samples were collected at day 0 and day 28 after the second dose for TCRbeta chain sequencing. From cysteine to phenylalanine, the CDR3 is 15 amino acids long. The kept DNA is CDR3 alone, 45 bases in frame from the first base. The germline V gene sets CDR1 to MNHEY and CDR2 to SVGAGI. Here V drops 6 bases and J drops 3 bases, and the junction holds 11 bases not matched to any gene.

This TCR was sampled from an adult who received the AZD1222 COVID-19 vaccine. Sequenced here: peripheral blood, sampled 28 days after the second AZD1222 dose. In this chain, TRBV6-5 is recombined with TRBJ2-7, with 7 middle bases fitting TRBD1. The CDR3 protein: CASRPRGQVGYEQYF. Read as DNA, the sequence is TGTGCCAGCAGACCGAGGGGGCAAGTAGGCTACGAGCAGTACTTC.